These 26 T cell receptor beta chains were all obtained from the same sample, sequenced in a study of long-term antiretroviral therapy in people with HIV. Sequencing used immunoSEQ v3.0 at survey level. Data came from immunoSEQ multiplex PCR; TCRdb stores just in-frame clones and leaves some out. This sample has tens of thousands of clones; over 75% occur once, and the top ten carry 4.3%. Sequencing used unsorted PBMCs, obtained approximately 5.1 years after starting antiretroviral therapy. Receptor source: a woman between 40 and 55 years old with HIV.

The chain has TRBV5-1 and TRBJ2-7, with 9 bases lining up with TRBD1. The CDR3 sequence is 16 residues long. The ends lost 0 bases at V and 2 bases at J; junction bases unmatched: 6. CDR1 and CDR2 from the germline V gene are SGHRS and YFSETQ. CDR3 in amino acids: CASSLAQGTGTYEQYF. The CDR3 DNA sequence: TGCGCCAGCAGCTTGGCTCAGGGGACAGGGACCTACGAGCAGTACTTC.

This rearrangement joins TRBV7-9 to TRBJ2-1; 7 bases are a match to TRBD1. The CDR3 covers 14 residues. CDR1 SEHNR and CDR2 FQNEAQ come from the germline V gene (reference sequence). V was clipped by 4 bases and J by 5 bases; unmatched bases: 5. CDR3 in amino acids: CASSSSDRDNEQFF. In DNA, the CDR3 is TGTGCCAGCAGCTCTTCAGACAGGGACAATGAGCAGTTCTTC.

The chain couples TRBV6-5 to TRBJ1-1; TRBD1 is a possible D gene (6 bases). Trimming pared 7 bases from V and 4 bases from J, leaving 16 bases between. The CDR3 loop spans 14 amino acids. The V gene's germline CDR1 is MNHEY and CDR2 SVGAGI. In nucleotides, the CDR3 is TGTGCCAGCACTCGGGGGGCGTGGAGCACTGAAGCTTTCTTT. This translates into CASTRGAWSTEAFF.

This sequence joins TRBV4-3 and TRBJ2-2; tentatively, D is TRBD2 (6 bases). The CDR3 length is 16 residues. Germline-derived CDR1 and CDR2 are LGHNA and YSLEER. The V end lost 0 bases, the J end lost 3 bases, and 11 bases lay between the germline ends. The CDR3, as DNA: TGCGCCAGCAGCCAAGATTGGCGGGACTACACCGGGGAGCTGTTTTTT. Amino acids: CASSQDWRDYTGELFF.

The chain combines TRBV6-1 with TRBJ2-7, with 8 bases lining up with TRBD1. V was clipped by 5 bases and J by 1 base; unmatched bases: 7. This CDR3 spans 15 amino acids. Per the germline V gene, CDR1 is MNHNS and CDR2 is SASEGT. CDR3 DNA: TGTGCCAGCAGTTCACAGGGGGGACAGTCCTACGAGCAGTACTTC. Translation gives CASSSQGGQSYEQYF.

The genes are TRBV11-2 and TRBJ1-2; D may be TRBD1 (5 bases). This CDR3 has 12 amino acids. With 0 bases removed from V and 14 bases from J, the gap between germline ends came to 13 bases. Germline loops: CDR1 SGHAT, CDR2 FQNNGV. The CDR3 nucleotides read TGTGCCAGCAGCTTAGAGGGGAGGGGCGAAACCTTC. It codes for CASSLEGRGETF.

The V call is TRBV19, the J call TRBJ1-2; no clear D gene. The CDR3 sequence is 12 residues long. CDR1 LNHDA and CDR2 SQIVND come from the germline V gene (reference sequence). With 1 base removed from V and 5 bases from J, the gap between germline ends came to 5 bases. CDR3 sequence: CASSIGEYGYTF. The CDR3, as DNA: TGTGCCAGTAGTATAGGAGAGTATGGCTACACCTTC.

V and J are TRBV4-2 and TRBJ2-5; TRBD2 matches 13 bases. The CDR3 is made up of 16 amino acids. CDR1 is LGHNA, CDR2 YNFKEQ, per germline. V gave up 3 bases and J gave up 2 bases; unmatched junction bases: 3. CDR3 sequence: CASSHGLAGDQETQYF. CDR3 in DNA: TGTGCCAGCAGCCACGGACTAGCGGGAGATCAAGAGACCCAGTACTTC.

The CDR3 DNA reads as TGTGCCAGCACAGACAGGTCTTATTACGAGCAGTACTTC. This sequence encodes CASTDRSYYEQYF. The chain joins TRBV7-9 to TRBJ2-7, with D perhaps matching TRBD1 (6 bases). Germline V CDR1 and CDR2: SEHNR, FQNEAQ (reference sequence). V dropped 7 bases and J dropped 4 bases, with 14 bases sitting between them. The CDR3 sequence is 13 residues long.

The gene calls are TRBV2 and TRBJ1-1; D perhaps matches TRBD1 (5 bases). The germline V gene encodes CDR1 SNHLY and CDR2 FYNNEI. This CDR3 spans 13 amino acids. V was cut by 6 bases and J by 11 bases, with 19 bases left in between. CDR3 bases: TGTGCCAGCAGCGTCGAGGGTGGTGGGGGGGCTTTCTTT. Protein: CASSVEGGGGAFF.

The genes are TRBV9 and TRBJ2-3, with 11 bases identical to TRBD2. Germline V gives CDR1 SGDLS, CDR2 YYNGEE. The CDR3 length is 16 residues. Losses at the gene ends were 3 bases for V and 4 bases for J; bases not matched to a gene: 7. CDR3 sequence (DNA): TGTGCCAGCAGCGACCAACTAGCGGGAGACCCAGATACGCAGTATTTT. Its translation: CASSDQLAGDPDTQYF.

The genes are TRBV9 and TRBJ1-2, with D possibly matching TRBD1 (5 bases). Trimming removed 0 bases from V and 6 bases from J, with 15 bases in between. The CDR3 spans 15 residues. From germline, CDR1 is SGDLS and CDR2 YYNGEE. The CDR3 reads CASSVEARGGDGYTF. CDR3 DNA sequence: TGTGCCAGCAGCGTAGAAGCCCGGGGGGGGGATGGCTACACCTTC.

V usage is TRBV27 and J usage is TRBJ1-5; 7 positions match TRBD1. The CDR3 runs to 15 residues. The V gene's germline CDR1 is MNHEY and CDR2 SMNVEV (reference sequence). Trimming cost V 4 bases and J 7 bases; bases outside gene matches: 10. CDR3 DNA sequence: TGTGCCAGCAGTTCGGTAGGGGGCGCGCGACAGCCCCAGCATTTT. Translated, it gives CASSSVGGARQPQHF.

V is TRBV6-6 and J is TRBJ2-4; D call uncertain. V was cut by 6 bases and J by 2 bases, with 11 bases left in between. The CDR3 covers 14 residues. CDR1 is MNHNY and CDR2 is SVGAGI in the germline V gene (reference sequence). CDR3: CASRQAVTKNIQYF. The CDR3 DNA is TGTGCCAGCAGGCAAGCCGTTACCAAAAACATTCAGTACTTC.

The chain carries TRBV9 and TRBJ2-3, with no clear D. Germline assignment: CDR1 SGDLS and CDR2 YYNGEE. Between the trimmed V and J ends, which lost 0 bases and 2 bases, there was a span of 19 bases. This CDR3 contains 18 residues. CDR3 nucleotides: TGTGCCAGCAGCGTAGAAACGGCCCCGCGGCGGATCACAGATACGCAGTATTTT. The encoded protein is CASSVETAPRRITDTQYF.

The chain combines TRBV5-6 with TRBJ1-4; D not resolved. Germline CDR1 and CDR2: SGHDT and YYEEEE. The V end lost 3 bases, the J end lost 8 bases, and 8 bases lay between the germline ends. This CDR3 is 12 amino acids long. Here the CDR3 reads CASSSRREKLFF. The CDR3 DNA reads TGTGCCAGCAGCTCCCGTAGGGAAAAACTGTTTTTT.

J is TRBJ2-5 and V is TRBV4-1; D possibly corresponds to TRBD1 (6 bases). The CDR3 sequence is 14 residues long. Trimming took 5 bases from V and 2 from J, leaving 12 bases between them. Looked up from germline, CDR1 is MGHRA and CDR2 is YSYEKL. The chain's CDR3 is CASSKQGSQETQYF. In DNA form, the CDR3 reads TGCGCCAGCAGCAAACAGGGCTCACAAGAGACCCAGTACTTC.

This chain uses TRBV7-9 with TRBJ2-1; TRBD1 agrees at 9 bases. This CDR3 has 17 amino acids. Trimming cost V 4 bases and J 5 bases; bases outside gene matches: 12. Germline lookup yields CDR1 SEHNR and CDR2 FQNEAQ (reference sequence). DNA of the CDR3: TGTGCCAGCAGCTCCCCGGCACAGGGGGCACAGGACAATGAGCAGTTCTTC. Its translation: CASSSPAQGAQDNEQFF.

This chain joins TRBV7-6 and TRBJ1-1, with 7 bases fitting TRBD1. The CDR3 contains 15 residues. Trimming cost V 7 bases and J 1 base; bases outside gene matches: 9. Germline V CDR1 and CDR2: SGHVS, FNYEAQ. In nucleotides, the CDR3 is TGTGCCAGCACCAATAGGGGGCAGGGGAACACTGAAGCTTTCTTT. This gives the protein CASTNRGQGNTEAFF.

This clone turned up a few times. The V call is TRBV21-1, the J call TRBJ2-7; no DNA check was done on the table's D call, TRBD1. TRBV21-1 is termed a pseudogene. The CDR3 totals 15 residues. CDR3 DNA sequence: TGTGCCAGCAGCGAACAGGGGACGTTGGCCTACGAGCAGTACTTC. Translated, it gives CASSEQGTLAYEQYF.

The chain is built from TRBV5-4 and TRBJ1-1, with D hard to call. Trimming took 0 bases from V and 0 from J, leaving 3 bases between them. Germline CDR1 SGHNT, CDR2 YYREEE (reference sequence). The CDR3 sequence is 13 residues long. The CDR3 bases are TGTGCCAGCAGCTTGGCCCTGAACACTGAAGCTTTCTTT. Translated: CASSLALNTEAFF.

The CDR3 protein is CASSALPFNGYTF. The CDR3 nucleotides are TGTGCCAGCAGCGCCCTCCCTTTCAATGGCTACACCTTC. The gene calls are TRBV16 and TRBJ1-2; D is uncertain. This CDR3 is 13 amino acids long. The germline gives CDR1 KGHSY, CDR2 FQNENV. The V end lost 5 bases, the J end lost 6 bases, and 13 bases lay between the germline ends.

This clone was observed a few times. The rearrangement joins TRBV5-4 to TRBJ2-7, with D perhaps TRBD1 (5 bases). Germline V CDR1 and CDR2: SGHNT, YYREEE (reference sequence). The CDR3 has 18 residues. V gave up 0 bases and J gave up 0 bases, with 19 bases separating them. This CDR3 reads CASSLAVGLTASSYEQYF. DNA of the CDR3: TGTGCCAGCAGCTTGGCGGTTGGTTTGACAGCGAGCTCCTACGAGCAGTACTTC.

The chain combines TRBV14 with TRBJ2-7; possibly TRBD1 for D (5 bases). The CDR3 is 11 residues long. The V and J ends lost 1 base and 10 bases respectively, with 8 bases between them. Germline V gives CDR1 SGHDN, CDR2 FVKESK. CDR3 region: CASSQGTRQYF. The CDR3 region has the DNA TGTGCCAGCAGCCAAGGGACACGACAGTACTTC.

For this clone: Distinct nucleotide sequences in the sample also encode this CDR3. The rearrangement links TRBV19 to TRBJ1-1; a weak D match, TRBD1 (5 bases). This CDR3 region has 14 residues. CDR1 and CDR2 (germline): LNHDA, SQIVND (reference sequence). V was pared by 3 bases and J by 5 bases, with 13 bases between. The CDR3: CASSIGGRGTEAFF. The CDR3 DNA reads as TGTGCCAGTAGTATTGGGGGAAGAGGAACTGAAGCTTTCTTT.

The V and J genes are TRBV25-1 and TRBJ2-4; perhaps TRBD2 as D (6 bases). The V end was cut by 1 base, the J end by 7 bases, with 14 bases between. The CDR3 sequence is 15 residues long. Germline V gives CDR1 MGHDK, CDR2 SYGVNS. The CDR3 DNA is TGTGCCAGCAGTGAATGGGGAGGCATGGGTAACATTCAGTACTTC. This sequence encodes CASSEWGGMGNIQYF.